What follows are 15 T cell receptor beta chains derived from one specimen sequenced in a study of blood T cell repertoires in COVID-19. TCRdb's table, derived via immunoSEQ multiplex PCR, lists solely in-frame clones and lacks some. The sample records approximately 75,000 clones, roughly 82% being singletons. Sequences were obtained from peripheral blood. The source is a human donor in a cohort sampled during active COVID-19.

This clone was found once. The chain couples TRBV18 to TRBJ1-2; no clear D gene. The CDR3 is 14 residues long. With 3 bases removed from V and 0 bases from J, the gap between germline ends came to 8 bases. The V gene's germline CDR1 is KGHSH and CDR2 LQKENI. The CDR3 coding sequence is TGTGCCAGCTCACCGAGGGATACTAACTATGGCTACACCTTC. This codes for CASSPRDTNYGYTF. The variable domain in full, with the rest retrieved from reference TRBV18 and TRBJ1-2, is NAGVMQNPRHLVRRRGQEARLRCSPMKGHSHVYWYRQLPEEGLKFMVYLQKENIIDESGMPKERFSAEFPKEGPSILRIQQVVRGDSAAYFCASSPRDTNYGYTFGSGTRLTVV.

The rearrangement links TRBV6-1 to TRBJ1-6, with D unresolved. The germline V gene has CDR1 MNHNS and CDR2 SASEGT. The V and J ends lost 2 bases and 9 bases respectively, with 5 bases between them. The CDR3 has 12 residues. The CDR3 bases are TGTGCCAGCAGTGAACTAGGTTCACCCCTCCACTTT. It is translated as CASSELGSPLHF.

The chain links TRBV4-1 to TRBJ1-1; D remains unclear. This CDR3 has 12 amino acids. V shed 6 bases and J shed 8 bases, with 13 bases lying between them. CDR1 is MGHRA, CDR2 YSYEKL, per germline. CDR3 sequence reads: CASSGATGEAFF. CDR3 DNA: TGCGCCAGCAGTGGCGCTACGGGAGAAGCTTTCTTT.

The gene calls are TRBV6-2 or TRBV6-3 and TRBJ1-6; D uncertain. V shed 0 bases and J shed 0 bases, with 12 bases lying between them. The CDR3 consists of 18 residues. Per the germline V gene, CDR1 is MNHEY and CDR2 is SVGEGT. The CDR3 protein is CASSYSTRSPSYNSPLHF. The CDR3 bases are TGTGCCAGCAGTTACTCGACCCGGAGCCCCTCCTATAATTCACCCCTCCACTTT.

This clone was picked up one time. The rearrangement uses TRBV4-3 and TRBJ2-7, with 8 bases aligning to TRBD1. Germline V gene lookup returns CDR1 LGHNA and CDR2 YSLEER. This CDR3 contains 14 residues. J lost 3 bases, V lost 2 bases, and 3 bases had no gene match. The CDR3 DNA reads as TGCGCCAGCAGCCAATTTGGACAGGGCTACGAGCAGTACTTC. Its protein product is CASSQFGQGYEQYF.

The chain uses TRBV19 and TRBJ2-7, with D maybe TRBD2 (6 bases). This CDR3 contains 15 residues. The V gene's germline CDR1 is LNHDA and CDR2 SQIVND (reference sequence). Trimming stripped 5 bases from V and 6 bases from J, with 20 bases between. The CDR3 is CASSPPGGMAGEQYF. For the CDR3, the DNA is TGTGCCAGTAGTCCCCCGGGCGGGATGGCGGGCGAGCAGTACTTC.

The V and J genes are TRBV3-1 (or the pseudogene TRBV3-2) and TRBJ1-5; 8 bases agree with TRBD1. Germline values: CDR1 LGHDT, CDR2 YNNKEL (reference sequence). The CDR3 consists of 15 residues. Trimming cost V 1 base and J 6 bases; bases outside gene matches: 5. CDR3 amino acids: CASSQGAGGIQPQHF. As DNA, the CDR3 is TGTGCCAGCAGCCAAGGTGCAGGGGGCATTCAGCCCCAGCATTTT.

The chain links TRBV6-5 to TRBJ1-5; D is undetermined. This CDR3 is 14 amino acids long. V was clipped by 6 bases and J by 4 bases, with 13 bases between them. CDR1 and CDR2 from the germline V gene are MNHEY and SVGAGI. The CDR3 DNA reads as TGTGCCAGCAGGACCAGGACGGGGAATCAGCCCCAGCATTTT. Protein sequence: CASRTRTGNQPQHF.

The V call is TRBV11-3, the J call TRBJ2-7; possible D gene TRBD1, 6 bases. This CDR3 spans 15 amino acids. Trimming took 5 bases from V and 1 from J, leaving 15 bases between them. Germline V gives CDR1 SGHNT, CDR2 YENEEA. CDR3 sequence: CASSPGQGRSYEQYF. CDR3 coding DNA: TGTGCCAGCAGCCCCGGGCAGGGGCGATCCTACGAGCAGTACTTC.

DNA of the CDR3: TGTGCCAGTAGTATAGCTGTAAATGGCTACACCTTC. It encodes CASSIAVNGYTF. The rearrangement joins TRBV19 to TRBJ1-2, with D unclear. CDR1 LNHDA and CDR2 SQIVND come from the germline V gene (reference sequence). The V end lost 1 base, the J end lost 6 bases, and 6 bases lay between the germline ends. This CDR3 spans 12 amino acids. Complete variable domain (other parts from reference TRBV19 and TRBJ1-2): DGGITQSPKYLFRKEGQNVTLSCEQNLNHDAMYWYRQDPGQGLRLIYYSQIVNDFQKGDIAEGYSVSREKKESFPLTVTSAQKNPTAFYLCASSIAVNGYTFGSGTRLTVV.

This rearrangement joins TRBV19 to TRBJ2-7; D possibly corresponds to TRBD2 (5 bases). Germline loops: CDR1 LNHDA, CDR2 SQIVND (reference sequence). Trimming pared 3 bases from V and 7 bases from J, leaving 13 bases between. The CDR3 runs 13 residues. This CDR3 is CASSIRPSGEQYF. CDR3 DNA: TGTGCCAGTAGTATCCGGCCTTCGGGGGAGCAGTACTTC.

This chain's CDR3 is CASRGDSLGTYEQYF. CDR3 sequence (DNA): TGTGCCAGCAGGGGGGACAGTCTGGGTACCTACGAGCAGTACTTC. The rearrangement links TRBV25-1 to TRBJ2-7; 7 bases agree with TRBD1. The germline CDR1 and CDR2 sequences are MGHDK and SYGVNS. Trimming cost V 6 bases and J 2 bases; bases outside gene matches: 10. The CDR3 runs to 15 residues.

The chain has TRBV3-1 (or the pseudogene TRBV3-2) and TRBJ1-4, with D unclear. The CDR3 sequence is 14 residues long. The ends were cut back, 5 bases at V and 7 bases at J, with 14 bases in the middle. CDR1 and CDR2 (germline): LGHDT, YNNKEL (reference sequence). For the CDR3, the DNA is TGTGCCAGCAGCGGGAGGGAGGCGAGTGAAAAACTGTTTTTT. This codes for CASSGREASEKLFF.

The sample holds one count of this clone. The chain employs TRBV12-3 or TRBV12-4 and TRBJ1-6, with D unclear. The CDR3 covers 13 residues. Trimming took 5 bases from V and 9 from J, leaving 11 bases between them. For the CDR3, the DNA is TGTGCCAGCAGTGTACCGGGTGGTTCACCCCTCCACTTT. It codes for CASSVPGGSPLHF.

This clone was seen just once. This chain uses TRBV6-1 with TRBJ1-5; D might be TRBD1 (5 bases). V was clipped by 1 base and J by 6 bases, with 13 bases between them. The V gene's germline CDR1 is MNHNS and CDR2 SASEGT. CDR3 length: 15 residues. The DNA for the CDR3 is TGTGCCAGCAGTGAAGTATGGCAGGGCGGTCAGCCCCAGCATTTT. It is translated as CASSEVWQGGQPQHF.